These T cell receptor beta chains were read from a single sample in a study of cytomegalovirus exposure and HLA in healthy donors. The data were produced by immunoSEQ multiplex PCR, yet TCRdb's version contains in-frame clones alone and is incomplete. The sample holds 120,000 or so clones; 77% are singletons and the top ten take 4.5% to 5%. The sample was PBMCs. These receptors were collected from a man in his forties or fifties in good health and CMV-seropositive. CDR3s include the opening cysteine and the closing phenylalanine or tryptophan. D genes are given only for firm matches. Clone size is not always given. Where it is, it says once, few, many or a class for expanded clones.

cdr3_nt	cdr3_aa	j_call	v_call	clone_size	d_call
TGTGCCAGCAGCTCCCGGACAGGTTCGAACACTGAAGCTTTCTTT	CASSSRTGSNTEAFF	TRBJ1-1	TRBV16	NA	TRBD1
TGTGCCAGCAGTGCCCAGGGGGACGAGCAGTACTTC	CASSAQGDEQYF	TRBJ2-7	TRBV6-1	NA	TRBD1
TGTGCCAGCAACAACTACAATGAGCAGTTCTTC	CASNNYNEQFF	TRBJ2-1	TRBV2	NA	NA
TGTGCCAGCAGCCCTGGGACTAGCGGCGTGTTGCAGTTCTTC	CASSPGTSGVLQFF	TRBJ2-1	TRBV7-9	NA	TRBD2
TGTGCCTCGACAACGGGGTCCCACGCCTTCACAGATACGCAGTATTTT	CASTTGSHAFTDTQYF	TRBJ2-3	TRBV30	few	NA
TGTGCCAGCAGAACGTGGAGCACTGAAGCTTTCTTT	CASRTWSTEAFF	TRBJ1-1	TRBV6-5	NA	NA
TGCGCCAGCCAGGGGGACAATGAGCAGTTCTTC	CASQGDNEQFF	TRBJ2-1	TRBV5-1	NA	TRBD1
TGTGCCAGCAGCTTAGCCCGGGCGGGGAACACTGAAGCTTTCTTT	CASSLARAGNTEAFF	TRBJ1-1	TRBV7-6	NA	NA
TGTGCCAGCAGCTTGCTGGCAGGTACCTACGAGCAGTACTTC	CASSLLAGTYEQYF	TRBJ2-7	TRBV5-8	NA	NA
TGCAGCGGGAAAAAACAGGAAGCCGGGGAGCTGTTTTTT	CSGKKQEAGELFF	TRBJ2-2	TRBV29-1	NA	NA
TGCGCCAGCAGCCCGGGACAGTCATTCACAGATACGCAGTATTTT	CASSPGQSFTDTQYF	TRBJ2-3	TRBV5-1	NA	TRBD1
TGTGCCGCCGGGTCCGATCGCGAGCAGTACTTC	CAAGSDREQYF	TRBJ2-7	TRBV7-9	NA	NA
TGTGCCAGCGGACAGGGAGTAACTGAAGCTTTCTTT	CASGQGVTEAFF	TRBJ1-1	TRBV6-5	NA	TRBD1
TGTGCCAGCAGTATAACAGGGGCAGCCAAAAACATTCAGTACTTC	CASSITGAAKNIQYF	TRBJ2-4	TRBV6-5	NA	TRBD1
TGTGCCATCATGACAGGGCTGGGGGTCACTGAAGCTTTCTTT	CAIMTGLGVTEAFF	TRBJ1-1	TRBV10-3	few	TRBD1
TGCAGCGTTGGGACAGGGGGACAGCCCCAGCATTTT	CSVGTGGQPQHF	TRBJ1-5	TRBV29-1	NA	TRBD1
TGTGCCACCAGCACCAGGATGACAGGTAGCGAGCAGTACTTC	CATSTRMTGSEQYF	TRBJ2-7	TRBV15	few	NA
TGTGCCAGCAGCTTACCCGGGAATCGCAAAAACATTCAGTACTTC	CASSLPGNRKNIQYF	TRBJ2-4	TRBV7-2	NA	NA
TGTGCCAGTAGTCCCCTCCCCAAGGGGGCTAATGAAAAACTGTTTTTT	CASSPLPKGANEKLFF	TRBJ1-4	TRBV19	NA	NA
TGTGCCAGTAGCCACCGGGACAGGATATTGAACACTGAAGCTTTCTTT	CASSHRDRILNTEAFF	TRBJ1-1	TRBV19	NA	TRBD1
TGTGCCAGCAGTGAACCCGGGGGGGCTTCCAATGAGCAGTTCTTC	CASSEPGGASNEQFF	TRBJ2-1	TRBV6-1	NA	TRBD2
TGCAGCGTTGAAACAGGGAAGTCTACCGGGGAGCTGTTTTTT	CSVETGKSTGELFF	TRBJ2-2	TRBV29-1	NA	NA
TGTGCCATCAGCCGGGACAGAGACACAGATACGCAGTATTTT	CAISRDRDTDTQYF	TRBJ2-3	TRBV10-3	NA	TRBD1
TGTGCCAGCAGCTCCCCGACGGGTGACTATGGCTACACCTTC	CASSSPTGDYGYTF	TRBJ1-2	TRBV9	NA	NA
TGTGCCAGCAGCTTAGCGTGGGGGCGGGAGACCCAGTACTTC	CASSLAWGRETQYF	TRBJ2-5	TRBV7-9	NA	NA
TGTGCCAGTTCCTCGGAGGGGCCTAGCGGGGGGGCGGATACGCAGTATTTT	CASSSEGPSGGADTQYF	TRBJ2-3	TRBV19	NA	TRBD2
TGCGCCAGCAGCCCCGGGGAGGAGGTTCCACCCCTCCACTTT	CASSPGEEVPPLHF	TRBJ1-6	TRBV4-3	NA	NA
TGCGCCAGCAGCCAAGAGCGGGGGACCCATTATGGCTACACCTTC	CASSQERGTHYGYTF	TRBJ1-2	TRBV4-1	NA	NA
TGTGCCAGCAGCTTAGATTTCTATCAGCCCCAGCATTTT	CASSLDFYQPQHF	TRBJ1-5	TRBV7-6	NA	NA
TGTGCCAGCTCACAGGGGGTGAACACTGAAGCTTTCTTT	CASSQGVNTEAFF	TRBJ1-1	TRBV18	few	NA
TGTGCCAGCAGTTACGCGGACCAAGAGACCCAGTACTTC	CASSYADQETQYF	TRBJ2-5	TRBV6-6	NA	NA
TGTGCCAGCAGTTCGACAGGGACTGAAGCTTTCTTT	CASSSTGTEAFF	TRBJ1-1	TRBV27	NA	TRBD1
TGTGCCAGCTCACCAGGCGGGGCTGGAACTTCTGGGGCCAACGTCCTGACTTTC	CASSPGGAGTSGANVLTF	TRBJ2-6	TRBV18	NA	NA
TGTGCCAGCAGCTTAGGTGGACACTACTACGAGCAGTACTTC	CASSLGGHYYEQYF	TRBJ2-7	TRBV7-9	NA	NA
TGTGCTAGTGGACTCCATCCCCCCACTGAAGCTTTCTTT	CASGLHPPTEAFF	TRBJ1-1	TRBV12-5	few	NA
TGCGCCAGCAGCCAAGGTCGGGGACAGGGGGCGAATGAGCAGTTCTTC	CASSQGRGQGANEQFF	TRBJ2-1	TRBV4-1	NA	TRBD1
TGTGCCAGCTCACCGGAGGAATCCGGGACCCAGTACTTC	CASSPEESGTQYF	TRBJ2-5	TRBV18	once	NA
TGTGCCAGCAGCTTAGCAACAGGGTCCTACGAGCAGTACTTC	CASSLATGSYEQYF	TRBJ2-7	TRBV13	NA	NA
TGTGCCAGCAGTGCTCCCCAGGGTCCCTCAGGGCCCCAGCATTTT	CASSAPQGPSGPQHF	TRBJ1-5	TRBV28	many	NA
TGCGCCAGCAGGGACAGGGGAGAGACCCAGTACTTC	CASRDRGETQYF	TRBJ2-5	TRBV5-1	NA	TRBD1
TGTGCCAGCAGCCAAGCAGGGGCCTCGGGGGAGACCCAGTACTTC	CASSQAGASGETQYF	TRBJ2-5	TRBV14	NA	NA
TGTGCCAGCAGCTTTCTCCACGAGCAGTACTTC	CASSFLHEQYF	TRBJ2-7	TRBV5-8	NA	NA
TGTGCCAGCAGCGCTGGACTAGCGGGAGCCAATGAGCAGTTCTTC	CASSAGLAGANEQFF	TRBJ2-1	TRBV2	once	TRBD2
TGTGCCAGCAGCTTAGCCGGACTAGCCTTGTACTTC	CASSLAGLALYF	TRBJ2-7	TRBV13	NA	TRBD2
TGTGCCAGCAGTTCTCTACTCTACAATGAGCAGTTCTTC	CASSSLLYNEQFF	TRBJ2-1	TRBV6-6	NA	NA
TGCGCCAGCTCTACAGGGTCTGAGCAGTTCTTC	CASSTGSEQFF	TRBJ2-1	TRBV10-1	NA	NA
TGTGCCAGCTCACCTAGGACAGATAACACTGAAGCTTTCTTT	CASSPRTDNTEAFF	TRBJ1-1	TRBV18	NA	NA
TGTGCCATCAGAACGGACAGGGGGAAGGGTGAGCAGTTCTTC	CAIRTDRGKGEQFF	TRBJ2-1	TRBV10-3	NA	TRBD1
TGCAGCGTAACCAACAGGGACGAGCAGTACTTC	CSVTNRDEQYF	TRBJ2-7	TRBV29-1	NA	NA
TGTGCCAGCAGCCCCATGGGGGGGCCCTACAATGAGCAGTTCTTC	CASSPMGGPYNEQFF	TRBJ2-1	TRBV7-3	NA	NA